This T cell receptor beta chain emerged from a study of metastatic and nonmetastatic thyroid tumors. Study background: Comparison of repertoires was carried out across blood and tumor or nodule tissue from malignant and benign thyroid patients.

The authors' processing: Built for papillary thyroid cancer, a distant-metastasis classifier drew on CDR3 differences across clinicopathological groups. TCRdb reprocessed the PCR reads using MiXCR. For this entry, the V and J calls and clone size follow TCRdb and not the study's own pipeline. Among about 8,100 clones listed, roughly 40% were seen once. A single count supports this clone. Thyroid surgery was preceded by no treatment in any patient. Trimming cost V 3 bases and J 8 bases; bases outside gene matches: 10. The CDR3 sequence is 15 residues long. Per the germline V gene, CDR1 is SGHAT and CDR2 is FQDESV (reference sequence).

The clonotype was recovered from a male donor with papillary thyroid cancer or a benign thyroid nodule (not recorded which). Some clones in this sample may be carry-over from other donors' samples. The rearrangement links TRBV11-1 to TRBJ1-2; 9 nucleotides match TRBD1. The sample taken for sequencing was tumor tissue. CDR3 coding DNA: TGTGCCAGCAGCTTCGACAGGGGGAGCTCGGAAGGCTACACCTTC. As protein: CASSFDRGSSEGYTF.